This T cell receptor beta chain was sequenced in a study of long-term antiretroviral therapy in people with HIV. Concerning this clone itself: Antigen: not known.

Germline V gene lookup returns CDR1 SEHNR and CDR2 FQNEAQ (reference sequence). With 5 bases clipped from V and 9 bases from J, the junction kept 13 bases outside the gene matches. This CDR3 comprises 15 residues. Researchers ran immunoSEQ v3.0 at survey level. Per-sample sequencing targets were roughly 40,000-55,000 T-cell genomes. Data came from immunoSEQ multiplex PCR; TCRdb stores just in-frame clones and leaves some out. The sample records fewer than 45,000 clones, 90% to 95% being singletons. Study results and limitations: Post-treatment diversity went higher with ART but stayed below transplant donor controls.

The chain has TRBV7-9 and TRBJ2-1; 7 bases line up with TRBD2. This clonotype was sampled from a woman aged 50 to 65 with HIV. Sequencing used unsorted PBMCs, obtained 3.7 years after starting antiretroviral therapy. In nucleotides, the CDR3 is TGTGCCAGCAGCCCCTCGCGGCGGGGGTCTGGTGAGCAGTTCTTC. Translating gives CASSPSRRGSGEQFF.